This is a list of T cell receptor beta chains from one sample in a study of OX40 agonist ivuxolimab in advanced cancers. The protocol was immunoSEQ multiplex PCR, while the TCRdb copy is restricted to in-frame clones and leaves out a portion. This table has more than 35,000 clones, approximately 80% appearing once. The sequences come from CD4+ or CD8+ T cells sorted from blood, collected in a trial of the OX40 agonist ivuxolimab. These receptor sequences come from an adult with an advanced solid tumor such as melanoma, head and neck, liver or kidney cancer. The CDR3 runs from the conserved cysteine through the conserved F or W. The D gene is left open where the match is weak. Clone size is given for some rows only: seen once, a few or many times, or a class if the clone is expanded.

TGTGCCAGCACCCGGACAGGCCTCTCCTACGAGCAGTACTTC,CASTRTGLSYEQYF,TRBJ2-7,.,TRBV6-5,TRBD1
TGTGCCAGCAGCCTCGGGAGGGGAGAAGGCTACACCTTC,CASSLGRGEGYTF,TRBJ1-2,few,TRBV4-2,.
TGTGCCAGCAGCTTAATTTTGGGGGAAGAGACCCAGTACTTC,CASSLILGEETQYF,TRBJ2-5,.,TRBV7-2,.
TGTGCCAGCAGTGATGGGTCGGGCCCCTTGCCCCAGCATTTT,CASSDGSGPLPQHF,TRBJ1-5,.,TRBV2,.
TGTGCCAGCAGCTTAGAGGCAGCCAGCACAGATACGCAGTATTTT,CASSLEAASTDTQYF,TRBJ2-3,.,TRBV7-9,.
TGTGCCAGCAGTGGGCGGGAGGGCCTCCCCTACGAGCAGTACTTC,CASSGREGLPYEQYF,TRBJ2-7,few,TRBV2,TRBD2
TGCAGCGTTGAAGGGGGAGGGCCCAGTAATGAAAAACTGTTTTTT,CSVEGGGPSNEKLFF,TRBJ1-4,.,TRBV29-1,.
TGTGCCAGCAGTGGTAACGACTGGATCTCCTACAATGAGCAGTTCTTC,CASSGNDWISYNEQFF,TRBJ2-1,.,TRBV7-8,.
TGTGCCAGCAGCAAAGTTGAGGACAGGACGGAATCCCCAACTATCAATGAGCAGTTCTTC,CASSKVEDRTESPTINEQFF,TRBJ2-1,.,TRBV21-1,.
TGCGCCAGCAGCTGGGGACTAGCGCAAGAGACCCAGTACTTC,CASSWGLAQETQYF,TRBJ2-5,.,TRBV5-1,TRBD2
TGTGCCAGCAGTTTGACACACGGCAGCGGAGATACGCAGTATTTT,CASSLTHGSGDTQYF,TRBJ2-3,once,TRBV2,.
TGTGCCAGCAGCTTAGCCGTTGACACCGGGGAGCTGTTTTTT,CASSLAVDTGELFF,TRBJ2-2,.,TRBV7-9,.
TGTGCCATCAGTGAGTCCCTTTTCGCGGGAGTGCCCCAAGAGACCCAGTACTTC,CAISESLFAGVPQETQYF,TRBJ2-5,.,TRBV10-3,TRBD2
TGTGCCAGCAGCTTAGGATTGGGGACAGGGGGCGTTCAGCCCCAGCATTTT,CASSLGLGTGGVQPQHF,TRBJ1-5,medium-sized,TRBV13,TRBD1
TGTGCCACCAGCGGAAGACACGCAGAGACCCAGTACTTC,CATSGRHAETQYF,TRBJ2-5,.,TRBV15,.
TGTGCCCTCGGGGACACTGAAGCTTTCTTT,CALGDTEAFF,TRBJ1-1,few,TRBV30,.
TGTGCCAGCAGCTTCAGTATCGAGGGGGACGAGCAGTACTTC,CASSFSIEGDEQYF,TRBJ2-7,.,TRBV7-9,.
TGTGCCAGCAGTAGAGTCCCGGGACAGGTTCAACCCCTCCACTTT,CASSRVPGQVQPLHF,TRBJ1-6,few,TRBV6-5,TRBD1
TGTGCCAGCAGCAGGACAGGGGGCCGAAACTATGGCTACACCTTC,CASSRTGGRNYGYTF,TRBJ1-2,once,TRBV6-6,TRBD1
TGTGCCAGCAGCCTGGAAACAGGGGTCGGCGAAAAACTGTTTTTT,CASSLETGVGEKLFF,TRBJ1-4,.,TRBV11-2,TRBD1
TGTGCCAGTAGCGTGGGACAGGGGCCATTGGAGCAGTACTTC,CASSVGQGPLEQYF,TRBJ2-7,.,TRBV19,TRBD1
TGTGCCAGAAGCGAGGCGGGAGGGACCCCCTACGAGCAGTACTTC,CARSEAGGTPYEQYF,TRBJ2-7,.,TRBV5-3,TRBD2
TGTGCCAGCTCAGAAGAACAGGGGAATTCACCCCTCCACTTT,CASSEEQGNSPLHF,TRBJ1-6,.,TRBV18,TRBD1
TGCAGCGTTGAAGGGTTTGGAGTTGGCTACACCTTC,CSVEGFGVGYTF,TRBJ1-2,.,TRBV29-1,.
TGTGCCAGCAGTCCTCACTCTACTTTATCGGGACAGCAAAATTCACCCCTCCACTTT,CASSPHSTLSGQQNSPLHF,TRBJ1-6,.,TRBV6-4,TRBD1